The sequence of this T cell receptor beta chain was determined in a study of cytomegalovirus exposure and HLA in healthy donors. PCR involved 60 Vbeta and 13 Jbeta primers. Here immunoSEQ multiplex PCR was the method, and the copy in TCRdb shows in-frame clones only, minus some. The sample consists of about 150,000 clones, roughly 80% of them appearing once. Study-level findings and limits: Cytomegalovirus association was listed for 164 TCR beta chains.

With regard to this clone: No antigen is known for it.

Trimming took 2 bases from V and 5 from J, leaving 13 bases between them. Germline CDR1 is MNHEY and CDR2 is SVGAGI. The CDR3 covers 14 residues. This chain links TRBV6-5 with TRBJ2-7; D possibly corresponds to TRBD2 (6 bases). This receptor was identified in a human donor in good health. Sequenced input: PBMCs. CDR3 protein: CASSYGRELDEQYF. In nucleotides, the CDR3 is TGTGCCAGCAGTTACGGACGGGAGCTCGACGAGCAGTACTTC.